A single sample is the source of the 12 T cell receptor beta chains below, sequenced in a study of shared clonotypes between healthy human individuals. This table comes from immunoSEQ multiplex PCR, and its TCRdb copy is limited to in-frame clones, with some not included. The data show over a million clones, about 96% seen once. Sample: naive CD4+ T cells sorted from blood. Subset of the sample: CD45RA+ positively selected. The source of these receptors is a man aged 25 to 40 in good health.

The chain's CDR3 is CASSFRAGVDQPQHF. The CDR3 bases are TGTGCCAGCAGTTTCCGAGCAGGGGTCGATCAGCCCCAGCATTTT. This chain connects TRBV27 to TRBJ1-5; possible D gene TRBD1, 6 bases. Germline CDR1 reads MNHEY; CDR2 reads SMNVEV (reference sequence). The CDR3 loop spans 15 amino acids. The germline V and J ends were trimmed by 3 bases and 5 bases, with 14 bases remaining between them.

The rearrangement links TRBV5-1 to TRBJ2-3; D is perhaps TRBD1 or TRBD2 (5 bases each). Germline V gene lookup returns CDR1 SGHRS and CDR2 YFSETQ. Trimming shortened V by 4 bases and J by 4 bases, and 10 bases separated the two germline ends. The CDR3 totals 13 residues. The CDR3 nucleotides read TGCGCCAGCAGCGACGGGGCATCAGATACGCAGTATTTT. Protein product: CASSDGASDTQYF.

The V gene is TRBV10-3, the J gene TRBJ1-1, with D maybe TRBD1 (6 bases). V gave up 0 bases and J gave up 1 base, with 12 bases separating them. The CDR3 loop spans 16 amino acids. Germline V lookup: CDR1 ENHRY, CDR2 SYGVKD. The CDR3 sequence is CAISESRGARNTEAFF. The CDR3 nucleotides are TGTGCCATCAGTGAGTCGAGGGGGGCGAGGAACACTGAAGCTTTCTTT.

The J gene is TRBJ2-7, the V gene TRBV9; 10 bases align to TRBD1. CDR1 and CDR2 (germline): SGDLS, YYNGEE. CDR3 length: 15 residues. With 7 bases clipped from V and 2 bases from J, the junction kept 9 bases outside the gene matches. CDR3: CASSVRGTGAYEQYF. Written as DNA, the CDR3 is TGTGCCAGCTCTGTGCGAGGGACAGGGGCCTACGAGCAGTACTTC.

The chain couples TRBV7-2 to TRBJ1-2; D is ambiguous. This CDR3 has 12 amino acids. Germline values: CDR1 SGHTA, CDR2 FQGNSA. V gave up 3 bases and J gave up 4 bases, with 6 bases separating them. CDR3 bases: TGTGCCAGCAGCTTCGTCCCCTATGGCTACACCTTC. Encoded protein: CASSFVPYGYTF.

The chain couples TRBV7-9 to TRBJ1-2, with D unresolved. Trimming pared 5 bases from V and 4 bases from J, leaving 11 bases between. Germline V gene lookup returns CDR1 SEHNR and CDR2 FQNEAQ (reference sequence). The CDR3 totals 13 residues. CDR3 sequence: CASSPAGPYGYTF. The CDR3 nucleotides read TGTGCCAGCAGCCCGGCCGGGCCCTATGGCTACACCTTC.

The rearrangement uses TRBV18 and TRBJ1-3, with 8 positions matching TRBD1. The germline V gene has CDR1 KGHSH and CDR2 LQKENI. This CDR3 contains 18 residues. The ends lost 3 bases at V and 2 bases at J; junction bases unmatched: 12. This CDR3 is CASSPTDIQGAPGNTIYF. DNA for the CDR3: TGTGCCAGCTCACCGACGGACATTCAGGGGGCGCCTGGAAACACCATATATTTT. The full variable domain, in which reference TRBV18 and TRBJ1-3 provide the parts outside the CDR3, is NAGVMQNPRHLVRRRGQEARLRCSPMKGHSHVYWYRQLPEEGLKFMVYLQKENIIDESGMPKERFSAEFPKEGPSILRIQQVVRGDSAAYFCASSPTDIQGAPGNTIYFGEGSWLTVV.

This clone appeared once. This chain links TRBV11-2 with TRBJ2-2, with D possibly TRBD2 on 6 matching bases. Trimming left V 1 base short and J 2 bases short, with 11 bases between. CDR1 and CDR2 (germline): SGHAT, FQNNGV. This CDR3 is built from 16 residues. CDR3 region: CASSLGLRGNTGELFF. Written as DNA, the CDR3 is TGTGCCAGCAGCTTAGGATTGCGGGGAAACACCGGGGAGCTGTTTTTT.

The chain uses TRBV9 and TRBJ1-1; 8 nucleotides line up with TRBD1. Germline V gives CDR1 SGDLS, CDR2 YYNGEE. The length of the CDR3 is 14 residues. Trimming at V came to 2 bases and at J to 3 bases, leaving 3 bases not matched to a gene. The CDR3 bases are TGTGCCAGCAGCGTCAGGGGGCGAGACACTGAAGCTTTCTTT. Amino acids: CASSVRGRDTEAFF.

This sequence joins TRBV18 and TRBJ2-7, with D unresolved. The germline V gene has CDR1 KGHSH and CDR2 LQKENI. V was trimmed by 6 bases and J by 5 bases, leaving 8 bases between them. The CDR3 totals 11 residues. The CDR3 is CASSSMDEQYF. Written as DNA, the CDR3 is TGTGCCAGCTCTTCGATGGACGAGCAGTACTTC.

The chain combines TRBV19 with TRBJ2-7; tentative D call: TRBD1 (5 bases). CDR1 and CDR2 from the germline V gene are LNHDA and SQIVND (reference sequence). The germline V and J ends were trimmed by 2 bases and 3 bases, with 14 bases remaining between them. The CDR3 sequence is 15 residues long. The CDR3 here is CASSISGAENYEQYF. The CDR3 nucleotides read TGTGCCAGTAGTATAAGTGGGGCAGAGAACTACGAGCAGTACTTC.

The CDR3 coding sequence is TGTGCCAGCAGGGGAGGGCAGGGTAGGGCTGAAGCTTTCTTT. Protein: CASRGGQGRAEAFF. This chain links TRBV4-2 with TRBJ1-1, with D possibly being TRBD1 (5 bases). Per the germline V gene, CDR1 is LGHNA and CDR2 is YNFKEQ. The ends were cut back, 6 bases at V and 6 bases at J, with 17 bases in the middle. The CDR3 loop spans 14 amino acids.